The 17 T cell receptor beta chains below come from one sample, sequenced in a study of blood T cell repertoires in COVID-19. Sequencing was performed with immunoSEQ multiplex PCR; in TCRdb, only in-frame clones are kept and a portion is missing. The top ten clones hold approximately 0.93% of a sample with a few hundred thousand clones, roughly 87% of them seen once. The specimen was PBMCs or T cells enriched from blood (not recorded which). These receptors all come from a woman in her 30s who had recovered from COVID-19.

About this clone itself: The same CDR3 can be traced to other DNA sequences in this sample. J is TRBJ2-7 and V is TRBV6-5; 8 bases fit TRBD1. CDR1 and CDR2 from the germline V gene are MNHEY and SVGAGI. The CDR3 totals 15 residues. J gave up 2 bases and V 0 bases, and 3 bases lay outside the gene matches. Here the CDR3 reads CASSYSGQGAYEQYF. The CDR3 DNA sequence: TGTGCCAGCAGTTACTCAGGACAGGGTGCCTACGAGCAGTACTTC.

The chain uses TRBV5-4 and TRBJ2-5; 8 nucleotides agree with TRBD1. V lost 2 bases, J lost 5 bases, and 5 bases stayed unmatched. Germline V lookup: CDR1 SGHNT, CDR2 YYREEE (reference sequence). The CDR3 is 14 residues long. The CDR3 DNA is TGTGCCAGCAGCTTCCAGGGGGCGCGGGAGACCCAGTACTTC. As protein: CASSFQGARETQYF.

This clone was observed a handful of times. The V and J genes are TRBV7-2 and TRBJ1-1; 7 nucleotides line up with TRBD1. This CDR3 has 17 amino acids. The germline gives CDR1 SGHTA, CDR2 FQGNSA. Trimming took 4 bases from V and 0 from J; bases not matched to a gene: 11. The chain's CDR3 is CASSSPGQKLMNTEAFF. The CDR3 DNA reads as TGTGCCAGCAGCTCCCCGGGACAGAAACTCATGAACACTGAAGCTTTCTTT.

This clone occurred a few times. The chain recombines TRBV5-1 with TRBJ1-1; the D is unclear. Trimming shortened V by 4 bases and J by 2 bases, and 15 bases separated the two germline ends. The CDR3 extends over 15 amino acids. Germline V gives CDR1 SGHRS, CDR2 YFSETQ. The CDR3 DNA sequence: TGCGCCAGCAGCCCCCCCGCCTCGGGAAACACTGAAGCTTTCTTT. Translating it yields CASSPPASGNTEAFF.

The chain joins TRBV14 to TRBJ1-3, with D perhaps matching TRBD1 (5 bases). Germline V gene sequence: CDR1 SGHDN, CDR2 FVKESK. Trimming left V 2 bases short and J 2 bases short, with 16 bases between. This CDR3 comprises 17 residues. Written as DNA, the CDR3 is TGTGCCAGCAGCCAACAACGGGCCGGGGGGACTGGAAACACCATATATTTT. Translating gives CASSQQRAGGTGNTIYF.

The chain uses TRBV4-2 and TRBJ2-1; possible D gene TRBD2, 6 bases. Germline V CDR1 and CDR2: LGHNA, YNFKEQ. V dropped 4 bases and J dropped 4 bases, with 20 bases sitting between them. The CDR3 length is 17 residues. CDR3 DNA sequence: TGTGCCAGCAGCCCGCATGGGACTCGACTTGGGTACAATGAGCAGTTCTTC. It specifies CASSPHGTRLGYNEQFF.

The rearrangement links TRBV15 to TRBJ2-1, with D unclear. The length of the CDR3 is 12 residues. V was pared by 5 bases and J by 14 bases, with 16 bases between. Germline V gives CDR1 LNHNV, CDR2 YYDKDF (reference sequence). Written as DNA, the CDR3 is TGTGCCACCAGCCAGAGGAGCGCCCCGGAGTTCTTC. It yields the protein CATSQRSAPEFF.

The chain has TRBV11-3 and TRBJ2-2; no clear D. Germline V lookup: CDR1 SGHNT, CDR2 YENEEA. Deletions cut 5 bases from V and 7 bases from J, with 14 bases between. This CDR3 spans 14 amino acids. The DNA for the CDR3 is TGTGCCAGCAGCCCCCTTCGGTCCCACGGGGAGCTGTTTTTT. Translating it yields CASSPLRSHGELFF.

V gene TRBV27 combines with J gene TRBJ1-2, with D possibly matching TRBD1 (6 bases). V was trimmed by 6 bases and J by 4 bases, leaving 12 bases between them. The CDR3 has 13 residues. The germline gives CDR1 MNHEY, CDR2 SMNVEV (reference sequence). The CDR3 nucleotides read TGTGCCAGCAGCCAAAGGGGGACCTATGGCTACACCTTC. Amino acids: CASSQRGTYGYTF.

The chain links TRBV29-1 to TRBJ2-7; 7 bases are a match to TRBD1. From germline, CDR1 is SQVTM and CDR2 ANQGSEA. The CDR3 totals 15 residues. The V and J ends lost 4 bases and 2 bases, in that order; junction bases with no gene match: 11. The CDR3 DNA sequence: TGCAGCGTTGGGTGGCGGAGACAGGGAACCTACGAGCAGTACTTC. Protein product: CSVGWRRQGTYEQYF.

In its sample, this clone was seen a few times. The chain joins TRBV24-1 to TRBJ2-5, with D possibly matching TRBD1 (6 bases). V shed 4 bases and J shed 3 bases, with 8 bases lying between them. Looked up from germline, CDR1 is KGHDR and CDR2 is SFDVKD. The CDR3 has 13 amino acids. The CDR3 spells CATSEAGEETQYF. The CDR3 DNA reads TGTGCCACCAGTGAGGCAGGGGAAGAGACCCAGTACTTC.

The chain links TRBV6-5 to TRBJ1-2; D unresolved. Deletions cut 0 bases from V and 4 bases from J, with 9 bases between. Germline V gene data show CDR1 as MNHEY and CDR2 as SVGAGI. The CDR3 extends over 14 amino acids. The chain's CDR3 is CASSYSGRSYGYTF. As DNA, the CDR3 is TGTGCCAGCAGTTACTCGGGCAGATCCTATGGCTACACCTTC.

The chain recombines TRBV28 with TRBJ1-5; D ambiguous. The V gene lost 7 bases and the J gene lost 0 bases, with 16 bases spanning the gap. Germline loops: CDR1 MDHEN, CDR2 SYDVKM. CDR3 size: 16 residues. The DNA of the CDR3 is TGTGCCAGCACACCGGCGGGTAAACATAGCAATCAGCCCCAGCATTTT. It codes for CASTPAGKHSNQPQHF.

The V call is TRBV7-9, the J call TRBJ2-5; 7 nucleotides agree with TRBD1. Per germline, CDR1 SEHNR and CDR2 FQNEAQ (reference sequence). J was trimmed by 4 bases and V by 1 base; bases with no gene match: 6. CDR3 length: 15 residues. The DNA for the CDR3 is TGTGCCAGCAGCTTAGTCACAGGGGTGGGAGAGACCCAGTACTTC. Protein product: CASSLVTGVGETQYF.

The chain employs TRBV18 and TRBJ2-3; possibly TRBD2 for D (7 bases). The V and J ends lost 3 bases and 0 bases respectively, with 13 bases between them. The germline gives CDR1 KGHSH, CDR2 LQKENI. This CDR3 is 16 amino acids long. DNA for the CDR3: TGTGCCAGCTCACCGAAGGGGGGGGGCAGCACAGATACGCAGTATTTT. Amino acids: CASSPKGGGSTDTQYF.

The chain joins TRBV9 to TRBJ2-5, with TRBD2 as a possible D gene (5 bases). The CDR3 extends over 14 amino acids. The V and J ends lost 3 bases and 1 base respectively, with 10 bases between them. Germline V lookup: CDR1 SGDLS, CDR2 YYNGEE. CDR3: CASSASGPQETQYF. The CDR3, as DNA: TGTGCCAGCAGCGCCAGCGGACCCCAAGAGACCCAGTACTTC.

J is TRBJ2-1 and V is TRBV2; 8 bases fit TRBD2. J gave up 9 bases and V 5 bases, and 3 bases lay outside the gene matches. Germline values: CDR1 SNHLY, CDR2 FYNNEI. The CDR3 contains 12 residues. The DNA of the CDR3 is TGTGCCAGCAGTTATACTAGCGGTGAGCAGTTCTTC. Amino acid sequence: CASSYTSGEQFF.